This T cell receptor beta chain was captured by sequencing in a study of OX40 agonist ivuxolimab in advanced cancers. Sequenced by immunoSEQ multiplex PCR; TCRdb stores in-frame clones only, minus some. The sample carries under 200,000 clones, 90% to 95% recorded once. The V gene's germline CDR1 is MNHEY and CDR2 SVGAGI. V was trimmed by 6 bases and J by 5 bases, leaving 13 bases between them. This CDR3 has 13 amino acids. The chain combines TRBV6-5 with TRBJ1-1; D not resolved. This clonotype originated in an adult with an advanced solid tumor such as melanoma, head and neck, liver or kidney cancer. The sample was CD4+ or CD8+ T cells sorted from blood, taken in a trial of the OX40 agonist ivuxolimab. The CDR3 DNA follows: TGTGCCAGCAGCAATCAGCGTACTACTGAAGCTTTCTTT. The encoded protein is CASSNQRTTEAFF.